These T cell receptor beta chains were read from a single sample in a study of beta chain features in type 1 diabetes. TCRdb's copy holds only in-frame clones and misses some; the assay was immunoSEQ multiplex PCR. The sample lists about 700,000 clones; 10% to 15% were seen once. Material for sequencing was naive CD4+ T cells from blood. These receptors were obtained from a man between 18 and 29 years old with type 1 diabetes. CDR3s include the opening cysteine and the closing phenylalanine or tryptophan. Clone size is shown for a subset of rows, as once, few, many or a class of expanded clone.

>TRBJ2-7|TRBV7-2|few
CASSLFRNEQYF
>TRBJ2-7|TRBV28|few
CASSLGGPYEQYF
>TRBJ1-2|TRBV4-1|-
CASSQDPLLNRGGYTF
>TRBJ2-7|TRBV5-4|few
CASSLGLGSYEQYF
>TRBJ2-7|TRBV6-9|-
CARRTYEQYF
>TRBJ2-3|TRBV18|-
CASSPPLGVAGASTDTQYF
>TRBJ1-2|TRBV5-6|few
CASSLDRVGGYTF
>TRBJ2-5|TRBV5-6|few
CASSLGGGQETQYF
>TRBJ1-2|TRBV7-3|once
CASSLSSSDYGYTF
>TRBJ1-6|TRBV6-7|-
CASSYRPRALHF
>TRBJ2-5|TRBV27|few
CASSLAGFAQETQYF
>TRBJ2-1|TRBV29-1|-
CSVEEFGGAGYNEQFF
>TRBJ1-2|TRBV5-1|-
CASSPSGTGAGYTF
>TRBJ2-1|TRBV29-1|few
CSLAGGSREQFF
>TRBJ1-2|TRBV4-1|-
CASSQDPRLDYGYTF
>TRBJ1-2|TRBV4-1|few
CASSQDAAGYGYTF
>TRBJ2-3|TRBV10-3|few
CAISDLLAVDTDTQYF
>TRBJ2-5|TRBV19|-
CASSMTRGGMETQYF
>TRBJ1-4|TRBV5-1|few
CASSLSDEKLFF
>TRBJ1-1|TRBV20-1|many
CSARGNTEAFF
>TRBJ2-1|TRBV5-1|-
CASSLGTSGYNEQFF
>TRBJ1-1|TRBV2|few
CASSEQGEQAEAFF
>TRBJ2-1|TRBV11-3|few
CASRLDDWTGGDEQFF
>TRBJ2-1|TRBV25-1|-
CASRAGTHLGNEQFF
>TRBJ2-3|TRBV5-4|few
CASNPPGLAGTDTQYF
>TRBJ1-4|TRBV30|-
CAWSAYGTGLSEKLFF
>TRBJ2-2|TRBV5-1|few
CASSFPQQDTGELFF
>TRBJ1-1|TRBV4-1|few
CASSPRSTNTEAFF
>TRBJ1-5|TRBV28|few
CASSRDSNQPQHF
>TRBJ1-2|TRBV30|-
CAWSLGEGYTF
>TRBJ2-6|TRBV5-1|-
CASSIYPKGSGANVLTF
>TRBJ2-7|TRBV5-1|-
CASSDPTGSYEQYF
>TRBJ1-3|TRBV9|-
CASSVEGRSRSGNTIYF
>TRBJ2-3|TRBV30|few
CAWERGNTDTQYF
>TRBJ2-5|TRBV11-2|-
CASSKRTGEKRQETQYF
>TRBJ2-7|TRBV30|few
CAWRASGPYEQYF
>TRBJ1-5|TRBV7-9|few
CASSEGTGVGPQHF
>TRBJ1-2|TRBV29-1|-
CSGFRDRLYTF
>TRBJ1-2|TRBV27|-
CASSATGRGSGYTF
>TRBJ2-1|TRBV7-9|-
CASSQENEQFF
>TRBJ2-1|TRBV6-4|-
CASGPGQGNEQFF
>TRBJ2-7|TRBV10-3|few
CAISGAGGSSYEQYF
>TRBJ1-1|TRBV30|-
CAWYPGFPGDTEAFF
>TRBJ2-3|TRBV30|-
CAWSTGQGARVAIPDTQYF
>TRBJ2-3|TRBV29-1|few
CSATGLAGLPDTQYF
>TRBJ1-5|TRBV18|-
CASSPGVQGSQPQHF
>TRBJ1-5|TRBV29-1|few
CSVGDQGQPQHF
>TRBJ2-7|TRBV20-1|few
CSVASWGEQYF
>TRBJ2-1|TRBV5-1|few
CASSLVAGAGNEQFF
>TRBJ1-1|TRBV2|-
CASSESGAEAFF
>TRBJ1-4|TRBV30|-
CAWNWGNEKLFF
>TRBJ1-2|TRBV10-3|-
CAISETISSGDGYTF
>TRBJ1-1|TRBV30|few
CAWSVSRGRLITEAFF
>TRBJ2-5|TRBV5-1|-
CASSRDSRSGETQYF
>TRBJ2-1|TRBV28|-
CASSLFPGEQFF
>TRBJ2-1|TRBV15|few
CATSRAGGGYNEQFF
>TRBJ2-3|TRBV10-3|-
CAISGLPGDWTQYF
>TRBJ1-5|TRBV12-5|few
CASGLVRGVIDQPQHF
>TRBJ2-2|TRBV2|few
CASSEAFGTFGNTGELFF
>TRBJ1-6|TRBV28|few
CASSPRTAHNSPLHF